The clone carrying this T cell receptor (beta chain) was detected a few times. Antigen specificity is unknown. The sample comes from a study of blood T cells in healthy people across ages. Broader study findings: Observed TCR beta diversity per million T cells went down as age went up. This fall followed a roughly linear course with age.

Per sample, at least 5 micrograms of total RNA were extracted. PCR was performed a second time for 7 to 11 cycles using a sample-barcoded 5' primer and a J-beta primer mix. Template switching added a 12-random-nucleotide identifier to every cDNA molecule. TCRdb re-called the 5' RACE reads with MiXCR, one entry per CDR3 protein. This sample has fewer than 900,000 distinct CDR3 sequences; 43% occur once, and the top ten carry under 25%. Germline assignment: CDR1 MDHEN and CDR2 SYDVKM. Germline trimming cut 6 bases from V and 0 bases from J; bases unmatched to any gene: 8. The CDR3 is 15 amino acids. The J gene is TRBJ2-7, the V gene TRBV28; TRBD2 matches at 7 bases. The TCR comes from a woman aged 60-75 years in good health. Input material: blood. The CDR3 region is CASSGSGTSSYEQYF. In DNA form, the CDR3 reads TGTGCCAGCAGCGGGAGCGGGACCAGCTCCTACGAGCAGTACTTC.